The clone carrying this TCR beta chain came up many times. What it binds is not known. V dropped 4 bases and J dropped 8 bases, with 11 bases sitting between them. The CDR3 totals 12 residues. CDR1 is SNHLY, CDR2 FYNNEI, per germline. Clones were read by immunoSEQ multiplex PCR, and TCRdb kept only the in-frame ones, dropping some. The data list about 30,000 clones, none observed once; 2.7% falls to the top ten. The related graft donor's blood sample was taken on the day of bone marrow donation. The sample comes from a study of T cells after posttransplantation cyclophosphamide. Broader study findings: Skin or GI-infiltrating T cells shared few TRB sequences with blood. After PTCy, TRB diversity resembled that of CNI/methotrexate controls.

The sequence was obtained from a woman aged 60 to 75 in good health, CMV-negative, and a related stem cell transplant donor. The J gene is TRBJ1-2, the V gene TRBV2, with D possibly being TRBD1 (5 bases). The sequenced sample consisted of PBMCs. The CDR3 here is CASSARGDGYTF. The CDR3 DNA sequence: TGTGCCAGCAGTGCCCGGGGGGACGGCTACACCTTC.